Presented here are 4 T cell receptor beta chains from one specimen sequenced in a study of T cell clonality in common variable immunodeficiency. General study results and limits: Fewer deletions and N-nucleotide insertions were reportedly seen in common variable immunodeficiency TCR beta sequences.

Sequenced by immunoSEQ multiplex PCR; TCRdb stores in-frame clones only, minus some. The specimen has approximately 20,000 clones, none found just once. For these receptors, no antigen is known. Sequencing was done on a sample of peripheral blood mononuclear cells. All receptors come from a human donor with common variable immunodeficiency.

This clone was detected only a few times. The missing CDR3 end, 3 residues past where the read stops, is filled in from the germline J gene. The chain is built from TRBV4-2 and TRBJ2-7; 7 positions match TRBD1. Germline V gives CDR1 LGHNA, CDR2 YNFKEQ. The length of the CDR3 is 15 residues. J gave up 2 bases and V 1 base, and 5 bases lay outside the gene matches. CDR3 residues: CASSQAPGQTYEQYF. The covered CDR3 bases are TGTGCCAGCAGCCAAGCGCCGGGACAGACCTACGAG.

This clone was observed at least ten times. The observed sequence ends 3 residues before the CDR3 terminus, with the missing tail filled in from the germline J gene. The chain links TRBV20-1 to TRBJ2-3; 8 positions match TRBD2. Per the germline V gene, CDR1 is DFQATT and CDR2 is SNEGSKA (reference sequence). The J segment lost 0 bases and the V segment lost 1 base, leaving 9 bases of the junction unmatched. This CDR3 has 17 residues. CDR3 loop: CSARGPAGGPSTDTQYF. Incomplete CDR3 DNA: TGCAGTGCTAGAGGGCCGGCGGGGGGCCCTAGCACAGATACG.

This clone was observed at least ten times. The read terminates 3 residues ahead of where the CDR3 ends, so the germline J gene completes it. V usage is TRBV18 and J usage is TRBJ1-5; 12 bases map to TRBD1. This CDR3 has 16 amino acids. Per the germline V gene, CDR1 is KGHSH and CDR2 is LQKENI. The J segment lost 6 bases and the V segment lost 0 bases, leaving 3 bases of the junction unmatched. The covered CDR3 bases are TGTGCCAGCTCACCACCGGGACAGGGGGCAGCTCAGCCC. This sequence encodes CASSPPGQGAAQP. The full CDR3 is CASSPPGQGAAQPQHF.

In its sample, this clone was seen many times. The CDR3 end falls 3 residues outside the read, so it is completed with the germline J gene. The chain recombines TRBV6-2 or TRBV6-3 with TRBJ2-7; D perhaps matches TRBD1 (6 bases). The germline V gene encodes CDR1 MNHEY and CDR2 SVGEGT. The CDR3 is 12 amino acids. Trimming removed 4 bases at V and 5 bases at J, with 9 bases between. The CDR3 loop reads CASSWGLNEQYF. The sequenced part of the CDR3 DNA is TGTGCCAGCAGTTGGGGGCTCAACGAG.